The entry below describes one TCR beta chain. Its specificity is unknown. With the 5' RACE reads reprocessed, TCRdb shows one record per CDR3 protein and no DNA. The sample data list approximately 140,000 distinct CDR3 sequences. This sample was included in a study of monozygotic twins with inflammatory bowel disease. Study outcomes and limitations: The inverse Simpson measure of TCRbeta diversity was lower in IBD patients than in healthy co-twins. There was no support for any single strong signal or clonotype associated with IBD.

There are 15 residues in the CDR3. Germline values: CDR1 LGHNA, CDR2 YSLEER. Sequenced material: blood. This TCR was sampled from a human donor with ulcerative colitis or Crohn's disease, or a healthy co-twin of an affected twin (not recorded which). This chain links TRBV4-3 with TRBJ2-3; the D call of TRBD1 rests on TCRdb alone, since no DNA is present to check it. The CDR3 spells CASSHQQESTDTQYF.